This T cell receptor (beta chain) was obtained from a study of identical twins. Unique molecular identifiers were present on the cDNA, which also gained a universal primer site by template switching. TCRdb called the 5' RACE reads again in MiXCR, with one record for every CDR3 protein. The repertoire has 200,000 to 250,000 distinct CDR3 sequences, about 10% of them found once; the top ten carry less than 12%. CDR3 length: 11 amino acids. Germline V CDR1 and CDR2: SQVTM, ANQGSEA. With 4 bases removed from V and 5 bases from J, the gap between germline ends came to 8 bases. There were only healthy Caucasians among the donors.

The rearrangement uses TRBV29-1 and TRBJ1-2; D is perhaps TRBD1 (5 bases). What was sequenced was memory T cells sorted from blood. The sequence was obtained from a man in his fifties in good health. CDR3 DNA: TGCAGCGTTGGACAGAAATATGGCTACACCTTC. Amino acid sequence: CSVGQKYGYTF.